Presented here are 30 T cell receptor beta chains from one specimen sequenced in a study of metastatic and nonmetastatic thyroid tumors. TCRdb ran MiXCR on the PCR reads. The data hold approximately 40,000 clones, with around 21% observed a single time. Thyroid surgery was performed in patients who had received no treatment beforehand. Sequenced material: blood. The receptor set was obtained from a female donor with papillary thyroid cancer or a benign thyroid nodule (not recorded which). Some clones in this sample may be carry-over from other donors' samples.

This clone was found once. The junction and the germline gene differ at one end; a read error may be behind it. V gene TRBV20-1 combines with J gene TRBJ2-2; TRBD1 is a possible D gene (6 bases). Germline CDR1 and CDR2: DFQATT and SNEGSKA (reference sequence). The CDR3 contains 17 residues. The CDR3: CSARDSTGQGLSSPLQF. DNA for the CDR3: TGCAGTGCTAGAGATAGTACAGGGCAGGGGTTGAGTTCACCCCTACAATTT.

This clone was seen a few times. The chain uses TRBV27 and TRBJ2-1, with 9 bases fitting TRBD2. V trimming: 3 bases; J trimming: 6 bases; junction bases outside the gene matches: 3. Germline CDR1 MNHEY, CDR2 SMNVEV (reference sequence). The CDR3 loop spans 14 amino acids. CDR3 nucleotides: TGTGCCAGCAGTTTGGGACTAGCCGGCAATGAGCAGTTCTTC. The encoded protein is CASSLGLAGNEQFF.

The table lists this clone with many counts. This sequence joins TRBV20-1 and TRBJ2-1; TRBD2 agrees at 8 bases. The CDR3 consists of 14 residues. Germline V gene sequence: CDR1 DFQATT, CDR2 SNEGSKA (reference sequence). J lost 4 bases, V lost 5 bases, and 7 bases had no gene match. CDR3 region: CSASGLGRYNEQFF. CDR3 in DNA: TGCAGTGCTTCGGGACTAGGAAGGTACAATGAGCAGTTCTTC.

Comments on this clone: This specimen includes other DNA sequences encoding the same CDR3. The chain recombines TRBV24-1 with TRBJ2-1; D is perhaps TRBD2 (6 bases). The ends were cut back, 3 bases at V and 4 bases at J, with 15 bases in the middle. The CDR3 loop spans 16 amino acids. CDR1 is KGHDR, CDR2 SFDVKD, per germline. CDR3: CATSDLGSGTYNEQFF. The CDR3 DNA is TGTGCCACCAGTGATCTAGGTAGCGGTACGTACAATGAGCAGTTCTTC.

This clone was counted many times. The rearrangement uses TRBV6-1 and TRBJ1-5; 7 positions agree with TRBD1. This CDR3 spans 12 amino acids. CDR1 is MNHNS, CDR2 SASEGT, per germline. V shed 6 bases and J 15 bases; nucleotides not matched to a gene: 11. CDR3 nucleotides: TGTGCCAGCAGGGGGGGGGACAGCCGTCTGCATTTT. This gives the protein CASRGGDSRLHF.

In its sample, this clone was seen many times. CDR3 sequence: CASSSGVRRGMEGYTF. As DNA, the CDR3 is TGTGCCAGTAGTTCGGGGGTTCGCCGGGGGATGGAGGGCTACACCTTC. This sequence joins TRBV19 and TRBJ1-2, with a possible D match to TRBD1 (5 bases). V was trimmed by 5 bases and J by 8 bases, leaving 24 bases between them. The CDR3 is made up of 16 amino acids. Per germline, CDR1 LNHDA and CDR2 SQIVND (reference sequence).

The gene calls are TRBV28 and TRBJ1-5; no reliable D call. The CDR3 contains 12 residues. The V gene lost 1 base and the J gene lost 16 bases, with 14 bases spanning the gap. The V gene's germline CDR1 is MDHEN and CDR2 SYDVKM. This CDR3 reads CASSLSGGPYHF. CDR3 nucleotides: TGTGCCAGCAGTTTATCCGGTGGGCCCTATCATTTT.

In regard to this clone: Being one base from a much bigger clone, this may be a read error. The sample contains more than one DNA sequence encoding this CDR3. The J gene is TRBJ2-1, the V gene TRBV11-3, with TRBD2 as a possible D gene (6 bases). Germline lookup yields CDR1 SGHNT and CDR2 YENEEA. Trimming shortened V by 3 bases and J by 4 bases, and 7 bases separated the two germline ends. CDR3 length: 13 residues. Written as DNA, the CDR3 is TGTGCCAGCAGCTTCGGACTATACAATGAGCAGTTCTTC. Its translation is CASSFGLYNEQFF.

This clone turned up a few times. The chain joins TRBV28 to TRBJ2-7; tentative D call: TRBD2 (6 bases). Per germline, CDR1 MDHEN and CDR2 SYDVKM. Trimming left V 6 bases short and J 5 bases short, with 14 bases between. The CDR3 consists of 13 residues. CDR3 region: CASSTTSRNEQYF. The CDR3 nucleotides are TGTGCCAGCAGCACGACTAGTAGAAACGAGCAGTACTTC.

This clone has more than one count but fewer than ten. The chain joins TRBV11-2 to TRBJ2-2; unclear D gene. This CDR3 is built from 13 residues. Germline V gene sequence: CDR1 SGHAT, CDR2 FQNNGV. V lost 0 bases to trimming and J lost 6 bases, with 5 bases between them. CDR3 coding DNA: TGTGCCAGCAGCTTAGAAAGCGCCGGGGAGCTGTTTTTT. Protein product: CASSLESAGELFF.

Within the sample, this clone is medium-sized (0.01 to 0.1%). This CDR3 is also generated by other DNA sequences in the sample. This rearrangement joins TRBV6-1 to TRBJ2-7; D may correspond to TRBD1 or TRBD2 (5 bases each). Germline V gives CDR1 MNHNS, CDR2 SASEGT. CDR3 length equals 16 residues. V shed 1 base and J shed 1 base, with 14 bases lying between them. CDR3 nucleotides: TGTGCCAGCAGTGAAGGGGGGACCCTGCCGTCCTACGAGCAGTACTTC. Translation: CASSEGGTLPSYEQYF.

This clone was recorded many times. The CDR3 reads CASSNTGYYGYTF. CDR3 bases: TGTGCCAGCAGTAATACAGGGTACTATGGCTACACCTTC. The V call is TRBV27, the J call TRBJ1-2; D is possibly TRBD1 (6 bases). There are 13 residues in the CDR3. Trimming removed 5 bases at V and 3 bases at J, with 10 bases between. Germline assignment: CDR1 MNHEY and CDR2 SMNVEV (reference sequence).

V is TRBV28 and J is TRBJ2-1, with TRBD2 matching 8 bases. The CDR3 covers 14 residues. J gave up 10 bases and V 8 bases, and 13 bases lay outside the gene matches. Germline V gives CDR1 MDHEN, CDR2 SYDVKM. CDR3 in amino acids: CASSAGGDSGEQFF. CDR3 nucleotides: TGTGCCAGCTCGGCGGGAGGTGACAGTGGGGAGCAGTTCTTC.

This clone came up many times. The same CDR3 is also encoded by other DNA sequences in this sample. The rearrangement links TRBV13 to TRBJ1-6; maybe TRBD1 (5 bases). CDR3 length: 14 residues. Germline assignment: CDR1 PRHDT and CDR2 FYEKMQ (reference sequence). V lost 7 bases, J lost 8 bases, and 15 bases lay in between. The CDR3 nucleotides are TGTGCCAGCACCAGAAGGGCGGGGGATTCACCCCTCCACTTT. Its protein product is CASTRRAGDSPLHF.

Many counts were recorded for this clone. The chain employs TRBV2 and TRBJ1-4; possibly TRBD1 for D (6 bases). This CDR3 has 15 amino acids. CDR1 SNHLY and CDR2 FYNNEI come from the germline V gene. The V and J ends lost 7 bases and 6 bases respectively, with 18 bases between them. Written as DNA, the CDR3 is TGTGCCAGCAAGAGGCGTCAGGGGCTCTATGAAAAACTGTTTTTT. Encoded protein: CASKRRQGLYEKLFF.

The chain employs TRBV20-1 and TRBJ2-1; no firm D call. Per germline, CDR1 DFQATT and CDR2 SNEGSKA (reference sequence). V was shortened by 3 bases and J by 4 bases, with 13 bases between the two germline ends. This CDR3 has 14 residues. CDR3 sequence: CSARDFITYNEQFF. In DNA form, the CDR3 reads TGCAGTGCTAGGGATTTCATAACTTACAATGAGCAGTTCTTC.

Points on this clone: A much bigger clone sits one base away, suggesting this may be a read error. At the DNA level, this CDR3 is encoded by other sequences in the same sample as well. This chain joins TRBV4-1 and TRBJ1-2, with D possibly TRBD1 on 5 matching bases. The CDR3 totals 17 residues. The germline gives CDR1 MGHRA, CDR2 YSYEKL. The CDR3 region is CASSQEGSAVANYGYTF. DNA for the CDR3: TGTGCCAGCAGCCAAGAGGGGTCGGCAGTAGCTAACTATGGCTACACCTTC.

This clone was recorded many times. The V call is TRBV5-4, the J call TRBJ2-2; 9 bases agree with TRBD1. Germline loops: CDR1 SGHNT, CDR2 YYREEE (reference sequence). Unmatched junction bases numbered 5, after V lost 5 bases and J lost 3 bases. The CDR3 covers 15 residues. The CDR3 nucleotides read TGTGCCAGCAGTTACGGGACAGGGTACACCGGGGAGCTGTTTTTT. Amino acids: CASSYGTGYTGELFF.

The chain links TRBV6-1 to TRBJ2-2; D is uncertain. The CDR3 sequence is 13 residues long. V lost 5 bases and J 6 bases, leaving 10 bases between the germline ends. The germline gives CDR1 MNHNS, CDR2 SASEGT. CDR3 coding DNA: TGTGCCAGCAGTATTGGGTGCGCCGGGGAGCTGTTTTTT. Amino acids: CASSIGCAGELFF.

This clone came up a few times. This may come from a read error, since a much larger clone is one base off. The CDR3 loop reads CASSRWEEQFF. In DNA, the CDR3 is TGTGCCAGCAGCCGATGGGAGGAGCAGTTCTTC. The rearrangement uses TRBV9 and TRBJ2-1, with D possibly matching TRBD2 (5 bases). The germline CDR1 and CDR2 sequences are SGDLS and YYNGEE. V lost 4 bases and J lost 10, with 9 bases in between. The CDR3 is made up of 11 amino acids. The full variable domain, with the rest looked up from reference TRBV9 and TRBJ2-1, is DSGVTQTPKHLITATGQRVTLRCSPRSGDLSVYWYQQSLDQGLQFLIQYYNGEERAKGNILERFSAQQFPDLHSELNLSSLELGDSALYFCASSRWEEQFFGPGTRLTVL.

This clone was observed a few times. A read error may account for a junction end that differs from germline. The chain carries TRBV12-3 or TRBV12-4 and TRBJ1-6, with D unresolved. The CDR3 runs to 17 residues. DNA of the CDR3: TGTGCCAGCAGTTCGAAAGGGTTTCTTATATCGGGTTCACCCCTCAACTTT. Amino acid sequence: CASSSKGFLISGSPLNF.

This clone appeared many times. At the DNA level, this CDR3 is encoded by other sequences in the same sample as well. This chain connects TRBV5-6 to TRBJ1-3; D is ambiguous. There are 14 residues in the CDR3. The V end lost 0 bases, the J end lost 2 bases, and 6 bases lay between the germline ends. CDR1 and CDR2 from the germline V gene are SGHDT and YYEEEE. For the CDR3, the DNA is TGTGCCAGCAGCTTGGTGGCAGCTGGAAACACCATATATTTT. Translated, it gives CASSLVAAGNTIYF.

The gene calls are TRBV2 and TRBJ2-1; possibly TRBD2 for D (5 bases). CDR1 is SNHLY and CDR2 is FYNNEI in the germline V gene. The V end was cut by 8 bases, the J end by 13 bases, with 21 bases between. This CDR3 has 13 amino acids. The CDR3 DNA reads as TGTGCCAGCGGGGTACTAGTTCAGGCTGATCAGTTCTTC. This encodes CASGVLVQADQFF.

The chain couples TRBV12-3 or TRBV12-4 to TRBJ1-6; D remains ambiguous. V dropped 1 base and J dropped 5 bases, with 9 bases sitting between them. The CDR3 consists of 15 residues. DNA of the CDR3: TGTGCCAGCAGTTTAGACAGATGTAATAATTCACCCCTCCACTTT. Translating it yields CASSLDRCNNSPLHF.

The CDR3 region has the DNA TGCAGTGCTAGTAACCAACTGGGATACAATGAGCAGTTCTTC. It translates to CSASNQLGYNEQFF. This chain connects TRBV20-1 to TRBJ2-1; D is ambiguous. V dropped 3 bases and J dropped 4 bases, with 13 bases sitting between them. Germline CDR1 is DFQATT and CDR2 is SNEGSKA (reference sequence). This CDR3 comprises 14 residues.

This clone showed up just a few times. The J gene is TRBJ2-7, the V gene TRBV27, with TRBD2 as a possible D gene (7 bases). Germline V gives CDR1 MNHEY, CDR2 SMNVEV (reference sequence). V lost 3 bases and J 6 bases, leaving 15 bases between the germline ends. The CDR3 totals 14 residues. CDR3 nucleotide sequence: TGTGCCAGCAGTTTGAGGTGGGAGGGGGGCGAGCAGTACTTC. Translating it yields CASSLRWEGGEQYF.

This clone has just a few counts. The rearrangement uses TRBV2 and TRBJ2-1; D might be TRBD2 (7 bases). The CDR3 runs to 17 residues. Germline V CDR1 and CDR2: SNHLY, FYNNEI. The V gene lost 5 bases and the J gene lost 3 bases, with 20 bases spanning the gap. The CDR3 DNA reads as TGTGCCAGCAGTCAAGGGGGAATAGCGGGTAGCTACAATGAGCAGTTCTTC. Its translation is CASSQGGIAGSYNEQFF. Complete variable domain (other parts from reference TRBV2 and TRBJ2-1): EPEVTQTPSHQVTQMGQEVILRCVPISNHLYFYWYRQILGQKVEFLVSFYNNEISEKSEIFDDQFSVERPDGSNFTLKIRSTKLEDSAMYFCASSQGGIAGSYNEQFFGPGTRLTVL.

This clone appeared a few times. The identical CDR3 is also encoded by other nucleotide sequences in the sample. The V call is TRBV28, the J call TRBJ1-5; D uncertain. Germline CDR1 MDHEN, CDR2 SYDVKM. This CDR3 contains 14 residues. V was pared by 4 bases and J by 10 bases, with 17 bases between. In nucleotides, the CDR3 is TGTGCCAGCAGTTCTACGGGGTGGGAGCAACCCCAGCATTTT. Amino acid sequence: CASSSTGWEQPQHF. Variable domain in full (rest from reference TRBV28 and TRBJ1-5): DVKVTQSSRYLVKRTGEKVFLECVQDMDHENMFWYRQDPGLGLRLIYFSYDVKMKEKGDIPEGYSVSREKKERFSLILESASTNQTSMYLCASSSTGWEQPQHFGDGTRLSIL.

This clone appeared many times. The V call is TRBV7-1, the J call TRBJ2-6; either TRBD1 or TRBD2 may fit D (6 bases each). TRBV7-1 is designated an ORF whose function remains uncertain. V lost 3 bases to trimming and J lost 0 bases, with 21 bases between them. The CDR3 has 20 residues. The CDR3 DNA sequence: TGTGCCAGCAGCTCCATCTGGGGGGCTAAGTCCCTCTCTGGGGCCAACGTCCTGACTTTC. Residues: CASSSIWGAKSLSGANVLTF.

This clone was found many times. J is TRBJ2-6 and V is TRBV30, with D possibly matching TRBD2 (6 bases). Trimming removed 8 bases from V and 1 base from J, with 9 bases in between. Germline-derived CDR1 and CDR2 are GTSNPN and SVGIG (reference sequence). The CDR3 has 13 residues. CDR3 nucleotide sequence: TGTGCCCGTAGCGGTTCTGGGGCCAACGTCCTGACTTTC. Protein: CARSGSGANVLTF.